This T cell receptor beta chain was observed in a study of untreated major depressive disorder. Germline assignment: CDR1 MNHEY and CDR2 SVGAGI. Trimming removed 2 bases from V and 0 bases from J, with 7 bases in between. The CDR3 runs 15 residues. Each depressed patient was matched pairwise with a non-depressed control on sex, age, current smoking status and body mass index. General study results and limits: Each subject's top five TRBV05-01 clones were all private. Compared with controls, depressed patients showed more TRBV05-01 (Vbeta 5.1) usage in CD4+ T cells.

The assay was immunoSEQ multiplex PCR, and TCRdb's table has in-frame clones only and misses some. The sample gives about 20,000 clones, more than 85% of which show up once; approximately 0.6% is in the top ten. This clone was recorded only once. Its antigen is still unknown. The chain joins TRBV6-5 to TRBJ1-4; unclear D gene. Sequencing was carried out using CD4+ T cells from PBMCs. The receptor was isolated from a woman in her thirties or forties with major depressive disorder. CDR3 amino acids: CASSYGPATNEKLFF. DNA for the CDR3: TGTGCCAGCAGTTACGGACCTGCAACTAATGAAAAACTGTTTTTT.